Below, 26 T cell receptor beta chains from the same sample are listed, as sequenced in a study of blood T cell repertoires in COVID-19. TCRdb's table, derived via immunoSEQ multiplex PCR, lists solely in-frame clones and lacks some. The table lists fewer than 250,000 clones, more than 85% of them singletons. Sequenced material: peripheral blood. The receptors were sampled from a man aged 40-49 years with acute or convalescent COVID-19.

This clone has just a few counts. The CDR3 nucleotides are TGTGCCTGGACCCGCGGGACTAGCTCGAAGTACGGTGAGCAGTTCTTC. Amino acid sequence: CAWTRGTSSKYGEQFF. The chain uses TRBV30 and TRBJ2-1; 9 nucleotides match TRBD2. V trimming: 4 bases; J trimming: 9 bases; junction bases outside the gene matches: 16. CDR3 size: 16 residues. Germline CDR1 GTSNPN, CDR2 SVGIG (reference sequence).

V is TRBV5-1 and J is TRBJ2-3; 9 nucleotides line up with TRBD2. The V gene end was trimmed by 4 bases and the J gene end by 2 bases; junction bases not matched to a gene: 8. Per the germline V gene, CDR1 is SGHRS and CDR2 is YFSETQ. The CDR3 is 16 amino acids. CDR3 amino acids: CASSTVGGRATDTQYF. The CDR3 DNA is TGCGCCAGCAGCACCGTGGGCGGGAGGGCCACAGATACGCAGTATTTT.

J is TRBJ1-4 and V is TRBV13, with TRBD1 identical over 10 bases. CDR1 is PRHDT and CDR2 is FYEKMQ in the germline V gene (reference sequence). The CDR3 is made up of 16 amino acids. J gave up 8 bases and V 3 bases, and 9 bases lay outside the gene matches. CDR3 sequence (DNA): TGTGCCAGCAGCTTGAATTCAGGGACAGGGGACGAAAAACTGTTTTTT. Its translation: CASSLNSGTGDEKLFF. The full variable domain, in which reference TRBV13 and TRBJ1-4 provide the parts outside the CDR3, is AAGVIQSPRHLIKEKRETATLKCYPIPRHDTVYWYQQGPGQDPQFLISFYEKMQSDKGSIPDRFSAQQFSDYHSELNMSSLELGDSALYFCASSLNSGTGDEKLFFGSGTQLSVL.

This clone was seen more than once but under ten times. The V gene is TRBV29-1, the J gene TRBJ2-5; TRBD2 might be the D (7 bases). The CDR3 totals 14 residues. V lost 4 bases to trimming and J lost 5 bases, with 17 bases between them. CDR1 is SQVTM and CDR2 is ANQGSEA in the germline V gene. The CDR3 DNA reads as TGCAGCGTTGTGGGGGCGGGAGTAGGGGAGACCCAGTACTTC. Translated, it gives CSVVGAGVGETQYF.

J is TRBJ2-7 and V is TRBV3-1 (or the pseudogene TRBV3-2); 9 positions match TRBD2. Germline loops: CDR1 LGHDT, CDR2 YNNKEL (reference sequence). The CDR3 length is 17 residues. V gave up 0 bases and J gave up 4 bases; unmatched junction bases: 10. The CDR3 DNA reads as TGTGCCAGCAGCCAAGATTCGAGGAGACTAGCGGCTTACGAGCAGTACTTC. As protein: CASSQDSRRLAAYEQYF.

The chain links TRBV24-1 to TRBJ1-5; D possibly corresponds to TRBD1 (6 bases). This CDR3 has 17 residues. Trimming removed 4 bases at V and 0 bases at J, with 15 bases between. Germline V gene lookup returns CDR1 KGHDR and CDR2 SFDVKD. The CDR3 is CATSDQPGTYSNQPQHF. Here the CDR3 DNA reads TGTGCCACCAGTGACCAGCCAGGGACATATAGCAATCAGCCCCAGCATTTT.

V gene TRBV9 combines with J gene TRBJ1-2; no clear D gene. The CDR3 spans 14 residues. The V gene lost 6 bases and the J gene lost 3 bases, with 15 bases spanning the gap. Germline V lookup: CDR1 SGDLS, CDR2 YYNGEE. The CDR3 DNA is TGTGCCAGCACCCTAGTGGAAGGTCACTATGGCTACACCTTC. Encoded protein: CASTLVEGHYGYTF. The full variable domain, in which reference TRBV9 and TRBJ1-2 provide the parts outside the CDR3, is DSGVTQTPKHLITATGQRVTLRCSPRSGDLSVYWYQQSLDQGLQFLIQYYNGEERAKGNILERFSAQQFPDLHSELNLSSLELGDSALYFCASTLVEGHYGYTFGSGTRLTVV.

This clone occurred once. V and J are TRBV4-2 and TRBJ1-4; possible D gene TRBD1, 6 bases. The CDR3 has 15 residues. V lost 1 base and J lost 7, with 13 bases in between. Germline assignment: CDR1 LGHNA and CDR2 YNFKEQ. This CDR3 is CASSQGSGVGEKLFF. As DNA, the CDR3 is TGTGCCAGCAGCCAAGGATCAGGGGTGGGTGAAAAACTGTTTTTT.

The CDR3 reads CASSQYGGAEAFF. The CDR3, as DNA: TGTGCCAGCAGTCAGTATGGGGGGGCTGAAGCTTTCTTT. The J gene is TRBJ1-1, the V gene TRBV6-5; possible D gene TRBD1, 5 bases. Trimming shortened V by 5 bases and J by 6 bases, and 13 bases separated the two germline ends. Germline loops: CDR1 MNHEY, CDR2 SVGAGI. The CDR3 covers 13 residues.

The chain couples TRBV14 to TRBJ1-2; D remains ambiguous. Trimming cost V 1 base and J 4 bases, with 10 bases left between them. Per the germline V gene, CDR1 is SGHDN and CDR2 is FVKESK. CDR3 length: 14 residues. The CDR3 loop is CASSQVSGSYGYTF. Written as DNA, the CDR3 is TGTGCCAGCAGCCAAGTTTCGGGGTCCTATGGCTACACCTTC. Together with reference TRBV14 and TRBJ1-2, the CDR3 gives the full variable domain: EAGVTQFPSHSVIEKGQTVTLRCDPISGHDNLYWYRRVMGKEIKFLLHFVKESKQDESGMPNNRFLAERTGGTYSTLKVQPAELEDSGVYFCASSQVSGSYGYTFGSGTRLTVV.

This chain links TRBV19 with TRBJ1-1, with 9 nucleotides matching TRBD1. The CDR3 runs to 16 residues. Germline V gene lookup returns CDR1 LNHDA and CDR2 SQIVND (reference sequence). The trim removed 3 bases at V and 1 base at J, leaving 6 bases unmatched. CDR3 loop: CASSIVPGQGNTEAFF. CDR3 coding DNA: TGTGCCAGTAGTATCGTACCGGGACAGGGGAACACTGAAGCTTTCTTT.

This chain uses TRBV19 with TRBJ2-1; 7 bases align to TRBD1. Germline CDR1 reads LNHDA; CDR2 reads SQIVND (reference sequence). With 2 bases clipped from V and 4 bases from J, the junction kept 8 bases outside the gene matches. The CDR3 sequence is 16 residues long. In DNA form, the CDR3 reads TGTGCCAGTAGTATATCCCGGGACAGAATATACAATGAGCAGTTCTTC. Its protein product is CASSISRDRIYNEQFF. Based on the CDR3 plus reference TRBV19 and TRBJ2-1, the full variable domain is DGGITQSPKYLFRKEGQNVTLSCEQNLNHDAMYWYRQDPGQGLRLIYYSQIVNDFQKGDIAEGYSVSREKKESFPLTVTSAQKNPTAFYLCASSISRDRIYNEQFFGPGTRLTVL.

This clone appeared once. V and J are TRBV3-1 (or the pseudogene TRBV3-2) and TRBJ1-1, with TRBD1 identical over 10 bases. The junction had 1 base not matched to a gene; V was cut back by 3 bases and J by 0 bases. The CDR3 is 15 amino acids. Germline CDR1 is LGHDT and CDR2 is YNNKEL (reference sequence). CDR3 loop: CASSQGQGMNTEAFF. The CDR3 DNA reads as TGTGCCAGCAGCCAGGGACAGGGGATGAACACTGAAGCTTTCTTT.

As DNA, the CDR3 is TGTGCCAGCAGCGCTAGACTACAGGGCGCTGGAAACACCATATATTTT. Translation gives CASSARLQGAGNTIYF. The chain has TRBV11-2 and TRBJ1-3, with D possibly being TRBD1 (6 bases). CDR3 size: 16 residues. CDR1 and CDR2 from the germline V gene are SGHAT and FQNNGV. V was cut by 5 bases and J by 2 bases, with 16 bases left in between.

The gene calls are TRBV6-5 and TRBJ1-2; possible D gene TRBD1, 5 bases. V shed 0 bases and J shed 10 bases, with 21 bases lying between them. Per the germline V gene, CDR1 is MNHEY and CDR2 is SVGAGI. The CDR3 is 16 amino acids. This CDR3 is CASSYSSWTYEYSYTF. The DNA for the CDR3 is TGTGCCAGCAGTTACTCGAGCTGGACATACGAGTATTCCTACACCTTC.

J is TRBJ1-4 and V is TRBV3-1 (or the pseudogene TRBV3-2); D ambiguous. CDR3 length: 13 amino acids. CDR1 and CDR2 from the germline V gene are LGHDT and YNNKEL (reference sequence). Trimming shortened V by 1 base and J by 7 bases, and 7 bases separated the two germline ends. CDR3 in amino acids: CASSQGRAEKLFF. In DNA form, the CDR3 reads TGTGCCAGCAGCCAAGGGCGGGCTGAAAAACTGTTTTTT.

The V gene is TRBV7-6, the J gene TRBJ2-1; 9 bases fit TRBD2. Germline V gene sequence: CDR1 SGHVS, CDR2 FNYEAQ. The CDR3 consists of 18 residues. The trim removed 4 bases at V and 8 bases at J, leaving 18 bases unmatched. In DNA form, the CDR3 reads TGTGCCAGCAGCTCTCCACCCGCGGGAGGGGGACTTACGGATGAGCAGTTCTTC. Translating it yields CASSSPPAGGGLTDEQFF.

The chain couples TRBV27 to TRBJ2-3, with D hard to call. Germline loops: CDR1 MNHEY, CDR2 SMNVEV (reference sequence). The CDR3 consists of 15 residues. V was clipped by 6 bases and J by 0 bases, with 13 bases between them. The CDR3 sequence is CASRLTRYSTDTQYF. The CDR3 DNA reads as TGTGCCAGCAGATTGACAAGATATAGCACAGATACGCAGTATTTT.

This sequence joins TRBV20-1 and TRBJ2-1, with TRBD2 identical over 10 bases. This CDR3 comprises 16 residues. Germline CDR1 is DFQATT and CDR2 is SNEGSKA (reference sequence). V was pared by 3 bases and J by 6 bases, with 11 bases of the junction left unmatched. CDR3: CSASYVASGGVNEQFF. The DNA for the CDR3 is TGCAGTGCTAGTTACGTCGCTAGCGGGGGTGTCAATGAGCAGTTCTTC.

This clone occurred once. The chain couples TRBV6-5 to TRBJ2-5; TRBD2 matches 10 bases. In germline, CDR1 is MNHEY, CDR2 SVGAGI. The CDR3 extends over 15 amino acids. V lost 6 bases to trimming and J lost 7 bases; unmatched junction nucleotides: 11. The CDR3 spells CASRAWTSGSWTQYF. CDR3 in DNA: TGTGCCAGCAGGGCCTGGACTAGCGGTTCCTGGACCCAGTACTTC.

The chain has TRBV27 and TRBJ2-7; TRBD2 aligns across 13 bases. J was trimmed by 4 bases and V by 4 bases; bases with no gene match: 4. The CDR3 runs to 15 residues. CDR1 and CDR2 from the germline V gene are MNHEY and SMNVEV (reference sequence). The CDR3 coding sequence is TGTGCCAGCAGTTCGACTAGCGGGAGGCGGTACGAGCAGTACTTC. It is translated as CASSSTSGRRYEQYF.

The genes are TRBV5-8 and TRBJ2-7; no firm D call. Germline CDR1 reads SGHTS; CDR2 reads YDEGEE. Trimming pared 2 bases from V and 0 bases from J, leaving 9 bases between. CDR3 length: 14 residues. The CDR3 nucleotides are TGTGCCAGCAGCTTTTTAGTGAGCTCCTACGAGCAGTACTTC. Residues: CASSFLVSSYEQYF.

This chain connects TRBV11-2 to TRBJ1-3; no reliable D call. Trimming took 6 bases from V and 3 from J, leaving 15 bases between them. The CDR3 runs to 15 residues. The germline CDR1 and CDR2 sequences are SGHAT and FQNNGV. The CDR3, as DNA: TGTGCCAGCAGTTCCCTAGAGGGAATTGGAAACACCATATATTTT. Residues: CASSSLEGIGNTIYF.

The J gene is TRBJ1-5, the V gene TRBV6-5; possibly TRBD1 for D (6 bases). The V gene lost 11 bases and the J gene lost 6 bases, with 20 bases spanning the gap. CDR1 and CDR2 (germline): MNHEY, SVGAGI. The CDR3 is 14 residues long. CDR3 in DNA: TGTGCCGCCAGATACACAGGGTCGGGTCAGCCCCAGCATTTT. This gives the protein CAARYTGSGQPQHF.

About this clone itself: The same CDR3 also results from other DNA sequences found in this sample. CDR3 sequence reads: CASSQGQGSYEQYF. As DNA, the CDR3 is TGCGCCAGCAGCCAAGGACAGGGGAGCTACGAGCAGTACTTC. V gene TRBV4-1 combines with J gene TRBJ2-7, with TRBD1 matching over 8 bases. The CDR3 covers 14 residues. Germline V gene lookup returns CDR1 MGHRA and CDR2 YSYEKL. With 1 base clipped from V and 3 bases from J, the junction kept 2 bases outside the gene matches.

This clone showed up just once. The J gene is TRBJ1-5, the V gene TRBV24-1, with 9 bases aligning to TRBD1. The germline V gene encodes CDR1 KGHDR and CDR2 SFDVKD. V lost 4 bases to trimming and J lost 4 bases; unmatched junction nucleotides: 7. CDR3 size: 16 residues. CDR3 residues: CATSDPGQGENQPQHF. The CDR3 nucleotides are TGTGCCACCAGTGACCCGGGACAGGGAGAGAATCAGCCCCAGCATTTT.